The 26 T cell receptor delta chains listed next were all sequenced from one sample in a study of DNA immune sequencing with unique molecular identifiers. Primers for all 8 TRDV and 4 TRDJ genes amplified genomic DNA in 32-plex. The library had 12-nucleotide UMIs introduced over roughly 3 barcoding cycles, then a second adapter PCR. With CATT, TCRdb re-called clones from the multiplex PCR reads. The table has roughly 2,300 delta-chain clones, roughly 11% seen once; the top ten hold over 50%. The sample comprised gamma-delta T cells enriched from blood buffy coat, or unenriched PBMCs (not recorded which). These receptors were collected from a human donor in good health.

In this sample, this clone turned up a few times. A far larger clone is one base from this, pointing to a likely read error. Other DNA sequences in this specimen translate into the identical CDR3. CDR3 sequence (DNA): TGTGCTTGTGACACCCTTACTGGGGGACCCTACACCGATAAACTCATCTTT. This gives the protein CACDTLTGGPYTDKLIF. The J gene is TRDJ1, the V gene TRDV2; 9 bases line up with TRDD3. Germline CDR1 is GEAIGNYY and CDR2 is EKD. The CDR3 has 17 residues.

J is TRDJ1 and V is TRDV1, with TRDD3 matching 11 bases. The J gene, not given by TCRdb, was assigned here from a germline match of the nucleotide sequence. The CDR3 covers 25 residues. V gave up 4 bases and J gave up 4 bases; unmatched junction bases: 35. Germline V gives CDR1 TSWWSYY, CDR2 QGS. CDR3 bases: TGTGCTCTTGGGGCCCGGCCTTCCTACTTCGGGCTGGGTTCTGGGGGATACACGGGGAGCGATAAACTCATCTTT. As protein: CALGARPSYFGLGSGGYTGSDKLIF.

Comments on this clone: A read error is the likely source, as a far larger clone sits one nucleotide away. Additional DNA sequences in this sample encode the identical CDR3. The chain couples TRDV2 to TRDJ1; TRDD3 matches at 12 bases. CDR3 length: 19 residues. V shed 3 bases and J 3 bases; nucleotides not matched to a gene: 16. Germline CDR1 GEAIGNYY, CDR2 EKD. The CDR3 nucleotides read TGTGCCTGTGACCCCGTCGTACTGGGGGATACTTGGAACTCCGATAAACTCATCTTT. Translating it yields CACDPVVLGDTWNSDKLIF.

This clone was seen many times. V and J are TRDV1 and TRDJ1, with 13 bases matching TRDD3. The J gene is not listed in TCRdb, so it was assigned here from a DNA match to germline. The germline V gene has CDR1 TSWWSYY and CDR2 QGS. Trimming at V came to 1 base and at J to 9 bases, leaving 26 bases not matched to a gene. This CDR3 spans 22 amino acids. CDR3 in amino acids: CALGEQPRRSPLVLGDTRELIF. The CDR3 region has the DNA TGTGCTCTTGGGGAACAGCCCCGGCGGTCTCCCCTTGTACTGGGGGATACGCGAGAACTCATCTTT.

There are a few counts of this clone. The likely explanation is a read error, given a far larger clone one base away. The sample carries other DNA sequences with the same CDR3. V usage is TRDV2 and J usage is TRDJ1; D perhaps matches TRDD3 (5 bases). Germline V gene lookup returns CDR1 GEAIGNYY and CDR2 EKD. The V end lost 2 bases, the J end lost 0 bases, and 18 bases lay between the germline ends. This CDR3 spans 17 amino acids. The CDR3 region has the DNA TGTGCCTGTGACAAACTAGGGGACCCCCCCTACACCGATAAACTCATCTTT. It yields the protein CACDKLGDPPYTDKLIF.

This clone was counted many times. This chain links TRDV3 with TRDJ1; 11 positions agree with TRDD3. Germline V gene sequence: CDR1 TVYSNPD, CDR2 GDNSRS (reference sequence). Unmatched junction bases numbered 30, after V lost 3 bases and J lost 0 bases. The CDR3 is 23 residues long. CDR3 DNA sequence: TGTGCCTTCCGAGGGTACGGTAGGGGTACTGGGGGATATGACGCCCGGTACACCGATAAACTCATCTTT. It yields the protein CAFRGYGRGTGGYDARYTDKLIF. Based on the CDR3 plus reference TRDV3 and TRDJ1, the full variable domain is CDKVTQSSPDQTVASGSEVVLLCTYDTVYSNPDLFWYRIRPDYSFQFVFYGDNSRSEGADFTQGRFSVKHILTQKAFHLVISPVRTEDSATYYCAFRGYGRGTGGYDARYTDKLIFGKGTRVTVEP.

The J gene is TRDJ1, the V gene TRDV2, with 7 bases fitting TRDD3. TCRdb gives no J gene; it was assigned here by matching the DNA to germline. With 4 bases clipped from V and 0 bases from J, the junction kept 28 bases outside the gene matches. The CDR3 length is 22 residues. Germline V gene lookup returns CDR1 GEAIGNYY and CDR2 EKD. For the CDR3, the DNA is TGTGCCTGTGAAACCCTCCACGTGGGCCGGGTACTGGGGCCCAGAGACACCGATAAACTCATCTTT. It translates to CACETLHVGRVLGPRDTDKLIF.

The chain has TRDV2 and TRDJ1; possibly TRDD3 for D (5 bases). This CDR3 is built from 16 residues. Germline V gene sequence: CDR1 GEAIGNYY, CDR2 EKD. Trimming shortened V by 0 bases and J by 0 bases, and 13 bases separated the two germline ends. The CDR3 reads CACDTGKGGYTDKLIF. CDR3 DNA sequence: TGTGCCTGTGACACCGGCAAGGGGGGCTACACCGATAAACTCATCTTT.

This clone was counted only a few times. A read error is the likely source, as a far larger clone sits one nucleotide away. This rearrangement joins TRDV2 to TRDJ1, with TRDD3 identical over 10 bases. CDR1 is GEAIGNYY, CDR2 EKD, per germline. J gave up 1 base and V 5 bases, and 15 bases lay outside the gene matches. This CDR3 comprises 18 residues. The CDR3 nucleotides read TGTGCCTGTGTCGCTATTAGTACTGGGGGATTCCTCACCGATAAACTCATCTTT. Translated: CACVAISTGGFLTDKLIF.

Regarding this clone: TCRdb assigns this DNA the protein of a much larger clone, which departs from its translation at residue 9; this likely reflects a read error, and the protein shown comes from translating the DNA. The chain links TRDV2 to TRDJ1; 10 bases are shared with TRDD3. CDR1 is GEAIGNYY and CDR2 is EKD in the germline V gene. The CDR3 extends over 15 amino acids. V was clipped by 5 bases and J by 4 bases; unmatched bases: 9. The chain's CDR3 is CACAQLGDWDDKLIF. DNA of the CDR3: TGTGCCTGTGCCCAACTGGGGGATTGGGACGATAAACTCATCTTT.

This clone was seen many times. It is unclear where the CDR3 begins or ends on the DNA, so no DNA is shown, and the CDR3 is as TCRdb lists it. V gene assignment gives TRAV29/DV5, but the J gene was left uncalled; the DNA was not used to check the table's D call, TRDD3. Germline CDR1 reads NSMFDY; CDR2 reads ISSIKDK. The CDR3 numbers 24 amino acids, ends counted. CDR3 protein: CSVLLCSKRPLGGYAGDYTDKLIF.

Only a few counts were recorded for this clone. One base separates it from a far larger clone, so it is likely a read error. Additional DNA sequences in this sample encode the identical CDR3. The V and J genes are TRDV2 and TRDJ1; D may be TRDD3 (6 bases). The CDR3 is 15 residues long. V dropped 5 bases and J dropped 4 bases, with 19 bases sitting between them. Germline values: CDR1 GEAIGNYY, CDR2 EKD. The CDR3 sequence: CACAQLGDRDDKLIF. CDR3 DNA: TGTGCCTGTGCCCAACTGGGAGATAGGGACGATAAACTCATCTTT.

This clone was observed many times. The TCRdb record carries a much larger clone's protein, which differs from this DNA's translation at residue 13; a read error is the likely cause, and the protein listed here is the DNA translation. V usage is TRDV2 and J usage is TRDJ1; 11 bases match TRDD3. The CDR3 extends over 15 amino acids. CDR1 GEAIGNYY and CDR2 EKD come from the germline V gene. CDR3 sequence (DNA): TGTGCCTGTGCCCAACTGGGGGATAGGGACGATAAACACATCTTT. This sequence encodes CACAQLGDRDDKHIF.

The sample holds a few counts of this clone. A much larger clone differs by one base, so this may be a read error. The CDR3 loop reads CACDTVKADGYQGKLIF. Written as DNA, the CDR3 is TGTGCCTGTGACACCGTTAAAGCCGATGGATATCAAGGTAAACTCATCTTT. The chain links TRDV2 to TRDJ1, with D possibly matching TRDD3 (5 bases). V was cut by 0 bases and J by 7 bases, with 23 bases left in between. The CDR3 loop spans 17 amino acids. The germline V gene encodes CDR1 GEAIGNYY and CDR2 EKD.

This clone is medium-sized (0.01 to 0.1%) by share. The chain couples TRAV38-2/DV8 to TRDJ1; 9 positions match TRDD3. The germline V gene has CDR1 TSESDYY and CDR2 QEAYKQQN. This CDR3 has 20 residues. J lost 0 bases, V lost 0 bases, and 15 bases had no gene match. The CDR3 loop reads CAYRSALLLPGGCDTDKLIF. The CDR3 coding sequence is TGTGCTTATAGGAGCGCTCTCCTACTACCTGGGGGATGCGACACCGATAAACTCATCTTT.

There are a few counts of this clone. Only one base separates this from a far larger clonotype, so it likely reflects a read error. This sample includes further DNA sequences coding for the same CDR3. The V and J genes are TRDV2 and TRDJ1; TRDD3 agrees at 7 bases. J gave up 0 bases and V 4 bases, and 13 bases lay outside the gene matches. Per the germline V gene, CDR1 is GEAIGNYY and CDR2 is EKD. This CDR3 region has 17 residues. The CDR3 loop reads CACDTLVLGENTDKLIF. Here the CDR3 DNA reads TGTGCCTGTGATACCCTCGTGTTGGGGGAGAACACCGATAAACTCATCTTT.

Turning to this clone: A read error likely explains why the TCRdb protein, taken from a much larger clone, differs from this DNA's translation at residue 3; the protein shown is translated from the DNA. This CDR3 is CAWDKLGDTQADKLIF. CDR3 bases: TGTGCCTGGGACAAGCTGGGGGATACGCAGGCCGATAAACTCATCTTT. The rearrangement uses TRDV2 and TRDJ1; TRDD3 matches at 12 bases. Germline assignment: CDR1 GEAIGNYY and CDR2 EKD. The CDR3 spans 16 residues.

In its sample, this clone was seen a few times. With only one base between it and a far larger clone, this is likely a read error. The gene calls are TRDV3 and TRDJ1; 9 bases are a match to TRDD3. In germline, CDR1 is TVYSNPD, CDR2 GDNSRS (reference sequence). CDR3 size: 21 residues. The DNA for the CDR3 is TGTGCCCTCAGTCTGAGATCCGCGCCCTGGGGGATCACCTGGTACACCGATAACCTCATCTTT. Its translation is CALSLRSAPWGITWYTDNLIF.

This clone is deemed medium-sized. The V and J genes are TRDV2 and TRDJ1; 9 nucleotides align to TRDD3. The CDR3 runs 18 residues. Germline assignment: CDR1 GEAIGNYY and CDR2 EKD. V was clipped by 0 bases and J by 4 bases; unmatched bases: 14. CDR3 sequence: CACDTVGPTGGLIDKLIF. The CDR3 DNA is TGTGCCTGTGACACCGTAGGCCCTACTGGGGGACTGATCGATAAACTCATCTTT.

With respect to this clone: This likely stems from a read error, as it lies one base from a far larger clone. The sample has other DNA sequences that encode this CDR3 too. CDR3 coding DNA: TGTGCTTGTGACACCTGGGGGACCGATAAACTCATCTTT. Its translation: CACDTWGTDKLIF. The rearrangement links TRDV2 to TRDJ1, with 7 bases identical to TRDD3. This CDR3 comprises 13 residues. Per germline, CDR1 GEAIGNYY and CDR2 EKD.

Notes on this clone: Since a far larger clone is one base different, this is likely a read error. This sample includes further DNA sequences coding for the same CDR3. The chain couples TRDV2 to TRDJ3, with a tentative D call TRDD3 (5 bases). Trimming removed 0 bases at V and 1 base at J, with 18 bases between. Germline V gene data show CDR1 as GEAIGNYY and CDR2 as EKD. The CDR3 covers 20 residues. CDR3 in DNA: TGTGCCTGTGACACCTTGGGGACCACGAACGGTTCCTGGGACACCCGACAGATGTTTTTC. It codes for CACDTLGTTNGSWDTRQMFF.

The chain has TRDV1 and TRDJ1; D tentatively fits TRDD2 or TRDD3 (9 bases each). Germline V CDR1 and CDR2: TSWWSYY, QGS. The CDR3 totals 20 residues. Between the trimmed V and J ends, which lost 5 bases and 0 bases, there was a span of 28 bases. The CDR3 is CALGNGPSYVTGGDTDKLIF. The DNA of the CDR3 is TGTGCTCTTGGGAACGGGCCTTCCTACGTGACTGGGGGAGACACCGATAAACTCATCTTT.

In regard to this clone: A read error is the likely source, as a far larger clone sits one nucleotide away. The CDR3 bases are TGTGCCTGTGACACAGTACTGGAGGATACGCTATCCTGGGACACCCGACAGATGTTTTTC. Encoded protein: CACDTVLEDTLSWDTRQMFF. V and J are TRDV2 and TRDJ3; 7 bases match TRDD3. Germline lookup yields CDR1 GEAIGNYY and CDR2 EKD. The CDR3 has 20 residues. Trimming took 1 base from V and 1 from J; bases not matched to a gene: 12.

This clone came up a few times. TCRdb pairs this DNA with a much larger clone's protein that differs at residue 9, likely a read error; the protein shown was translated from the DNA. This chain uses TRDV2 with TRDJ1; tentatively, D is TRDD3 (6 bases). From germline, CDR1 is GEAIGNYY and CDR2 EKD. The CDR3 has 17 residues. The V and J ends lost 3 bases and 1 base respectively, with 20 bases between them. The CDR3 nucleotides are TGTGCCTGTGACTCACTTCCCTACGAGGATACCACCGATAAACTCATCTTT. Its protein is CACDSLPYEDTTDKLIF.

To note about this clone: This likely stems from a read error, as it lies one base from a far larger clone. Other nucleotide sequences in the sample specify the same CDR3. This chain uses TRDV2 with TRDJ1; D gene ambiguous. Germline assignment: CDR1 GEAIGNYY and CDR2 EKD. CDR3 size: 17 residues. Trimming removed 3 bases at V and 0 bases at J, with 19 bases between. This CDR3 is CACDPVAGTEDTDKLIF. In DNA, the CDR3 is TGTGCCTGTGACCCCGTCGCCGGAACCGAGGACACCGATAAACTCATCTTT.

This chain uses TRDV1 with TRDJ1, with TRDD3 matching 8 bases. TCRdb does not report a J gene; here it was assigned by matching the DNA to germline references. With V trimmed by 0 bases and J by 0 bases, 18 bases remained unmatched. This CDR3 comprises 21 residues. The germline CDR1 and CDR2 sequences are TSWWSYY and QGS. CDR3 DNA: TGTGCTCTTGGGGAACTGTCTTCCCCGGCGGTACTGGGGGTCTACACCGATAAACTCATCTTT. This encodes CALGELSSPAVLGVYTDKLIF.